The clone carrying this TCR beta chain was found a few times. Its antigen is as yet unknown. Sequencing was performed with immunoSEQ multiplex PCR; in TCRdb, only in-frame clones are kept and a portion is missing. The table has 150,000 to 200,000 clones, over 85% seen once. The data were taken from a study of cytomegalovirus exposure and HLA in healthy donors. The CDR3 consists of 17 residues. Broader study findings: First-cohort TCR clusters were later found to tend to co-occur in the approximately 120 validation repertoires. Under in vitro conditions, three CMV-associated chains were confirmed as specific for CMV antigens. Reports credit the classifier with highly specific, highly sensitive diagnosis of cytomegalovirus status.

The receptor comes from a woman under 30 in good health and CMV-seropositive. V usage is TRBV21-1 and J usage is TRBJ2-2; TRBD1, as called in the table, went unchecked against the DNA. TRBV21-1 is reported as a pseudogene. Sequences were obtained from PBMCs. This CDR3 is CASRLGQGAANTGELFF. The CDR3 nucleotides are TGTGCCAGCAGATTGGGACAGGGGGCTGCGAACACCGGGGAGCTGTTTTTT.